Shown below are 29 T cell receptor beta chains from a single sample sequenced in a study of blood T cell repertoires in COVID-19. The repertoire was sequenced with immunoSEQ multiplex PCR; TCRdb's copy has only in-frame clones and lacks some. The top ten clones hold about 3% of a sample with about 26,000 clones, 80% to 90% of them seen once. The specimen sequenced was peripheral blood. Every receptor here comes from a human donor in a cohort sampled during active COVID-19.

V is TRBV29-1 and J is TRBJ2-1; D unclear. Germline CDR1 and CDR2: SQVTM and ANQGSEA. The germline V and J ends were trimmed by 3 bases and 3 bases, with 12 bases remaining between them. The CDR3 length is 14 residues. In DNA form, the CDR3 reads TGCAGCGTTGAGTCCCCAGGCCTCTACAATGAGCAGTTCTTC. Amino acids: CSVESPGLYNEQFF.

The rearrangement joins TRBV15 to TRBJ1-1, with 12 bases fitting TRBD1. The CDR3 length is 18 residues. Losses at the gene ends were 4 bases for V and 3 bases for J; bases not matched to a gene: 12. Germline V gene lookup returns CDR1 LNHNV and CDR2 YYDKDF (reference sequence). CDR3 region: CATSTKSGQGARYTEAFF. The CDR3 bases are TGTGCCACCAGCACCAAATCGGGACAGGGGGCGCGGTACACTGAAGCTTTCTTT.

The chain is built from TRBV28 and TRBJ1-2; possibly TRBD1 for D (5 bases). Germline-derived CDR1 and CDR2 are MDHEN and SYDVKM. The V gene lost 7 bases and the J gene lost 0 bases, with 12 bases spanning the gap. CDR3 length: 14 amino acids. The DNA for the CDR3 is TGTGCCAGCAACTGGGGGGGAGCTAACTATGGCTACACCTTC. As protein: CASNWGGANYGYTF.

The chain has TRBV15 and TRBJ2-1; tentatively, D is TRBD1 (5 bases). The germline gives CDR1 LNHNV, CDR2 YYDKDF (reference sequence). Trimming removed 5 bases at V and 3 bases at J, with 20 bases between. The CDR3 totals 17 residues. The CDR3 is CATSDRLPRVGYNEQFF. In nucleotides, the CDR3 is TGTGCCACCAGCGACCGACTCCCCAGGGTTGGCTACAATGAGCAGTTCTTC.

This clone was detected once. V and J are TRBV7-2 and TRBJ2-1; 9 positions match TRBD2. V lost 5 bases, J lost 9 bases, and 8 bases stayed unmatched. The germline V gene encodes CDR1 SGHTA and CDR2 FQGNSA. CDR3 length: 14 amino acids. This CDR3 is CASSPELLAGEQFF. The CDR3 DNA reads TGTGCCAGCAGCCCCGAACTACTAGCGGGTGAGCAGTTCTTC.

The V call is TRBV19, the J call TRBJ1-4; 10 positions match TRBD1. The ends lost 1 base at V and 3 bases at J; junction bases unmatched: 5. From germline, CDR1 is LNHDA and CDR2 SQIVND (reference sequence). The CDR3 spans 17 residues. The CDR3 bases are TGTGCCAGTAGTATAGGACAGGGGGCGCCGGCTAATGAAAAACTGTTTTTT. Residues: CASSIGQGAPANEKLFF.

The V and J genes are TRBV11-2 and TRBJ1-5; TRBD1 aligns across 10 bases. This CDR3 spans 19 amino acids. The V gene end was trimmed by 0 bases and the J gene end by 10 bases; junction bases not matched to a gene: 18. Germline V gene lookup returns CDR1 SGHAT and CDR2 FQNNGV. CDR3 in amino acids: CASSLDPERGTGVVSPQHF. The CDR3 nucleotides are TGTGCCAGCAGCTTAGATCCAGAGCGGGGGACAGGGGTAGTCAGCCCCCAGCATTTT.

V gene TRBV2 combines with J gene TRBJ1-3; D gene uncertain. The CDR3 loop spans 12 amino acids. Germline loops: CDR1 SNHLY, CDR2 FYNNEI. Trimming stripped 10 bases from V and 4 bases from J, with 11 bases between. The CDR3 sequence is CATPTRGNTIYF. CDR3 in DNA: TGTGCCACCCCCACGAGGGGAAACACCATATATTTT.

The chain employs TRBV5-1 and TRBJ2-7; 7 nucleotides align to TRBD1. CDR3 length: 15 amino acids. Germline lookup yields CDR1 SGHRS and CDR2 YFSETQ. J was trimmed by 3 bases and V by 0 bases; bases with no gene match: 6. CDR3: CASSLVAGGSYEQYF. In DNA form, the CDR3 reads TGCGCCAGCAGCTTGGTGGCAGGGGGAAGCTACGAGCAGTACTTC.

The V gene is TRBV4-1, the J gene TRBJ2-7; D perhaps matches TRBD1 (6 bases). Germline V lookup: CDR1 MGHRA, CDR2 YSYEKL. V dropped 1 base and J dropped 3 bases, with 10 bases sitting between them. The CDR3 covers 14 residues. CDR3 protein: CASSQVSRGYEQYF. The CDR3 DNA sequence: TGCGCCAGCAGCCAAGTTTCCAGGGGCTACGAGCAGTACTTC.

The V and J genes are TRBV4-1 and TRBJ1-2; maybe TRBD1 (5 bases). Trimming shortened V by 1 base and J by 3 bases, and 15 bases separated the two germline ends. CDR1 and CDR2 (germline): MGHRA, YSYEKL. The CDR3 runs 16 residues. The CDR3 region has the DNA TGCGCCAGCAGCCAAGGCCGGGGGGAATGGGACTATGGCTACACCTTC. The encoded protein is CASSQGRGEWDYGYTF.

The CDR3 sequence is CASSFLAGVIEQFF. The CDR3 DNA follows: TGTGCCAGCAGCTTTCTAGCGGGAGTTATCGAGCAGTTCTTC. The chain recombines TRBV5-6 with TRBJ2-1; 10 nucleotides align to TRBD2. Trimming took 2 bases from V and 10 from J; bases not matched to a gene: 6. Germline V gives CDR1 SGHDT, CDR2 YYEEEE. The CDR3 spans 14 residues.

This clone was seen only a few times. The DNA for the CDR3 is TGCGCCAGCAGCACCCGGACTAGCGCGAACACCGGGGAGCTGTTTTTT. Its translation is CASSTRTSANTGELFF. The J gene is TRBJ2-2, the V gene TRBV5-1; the match to TRBD2 covers 9 bases. This CDR3 is built from 16 residues. Germline values: CDR1 SGHRS, CDR2 YFSETQ. The V gene end was trimmed by 4 bases and the J gene end by 0 bases; junction bases not matched to a gene: 4.

CDR3 region: CSAKEGNTIYF. The CDR3 DNA reads as TGCAGTGCTAAGGAGGGAAACACCATATATTTT. The V and J genes are TRBV20-1 and TRBJ1-3; D call uncertain. Germline CDR1 and CDR2: DFQATT and SNEGSKA (reference sequence). Trimming took 4 bases from V and 4 from J, leaving 5 bases between them. The CDR3 runs to 11 residues.

The genes are TRBV28 and TRBJ2-5; TRBD1 agrees at 7 bases. Germline V gene sequence: CDR1 MDHEN, CDR2 SYDVKM. V shed 4 bases, J shed 4 bases, and the junction held 12 bases outside the gene matches. The CDR3 consists of 16 residues. DNA for the CDR3: TGTGCCAGCAGTTCCGTACGACAGGGTGGTAGAGAGACCCAGTACTTC. Translation: CASSSVRQGGRETQYF.

This rearrangement joins TRBV5-6 to TRBJ1-6; D is uncertain. The CDR3 loop spans 15 amino acids. Trimming took off 0 bases at V and 10 bases at J, with 14 bases between the two ends. The germline V gene encodes CDR1 SGHDT and CDR2 YYEEEE. CDR3 coding DNA: TGTGCCAGCAGCTTGGTGGATAGGTCCAGGTCACCCCTCCACTTT. Its translation: CASSLVDRSRSPLHF.

The CDR3 is CASSFLEGSTGELFF. The CDR3 nucleotides read TGTGCCAGCTCATTCCTGGAGGGAAGCACCGGGGAGCTGTTTTTT. This chain joins TRBV18 and TRBJ2-2; a weak D match, TRBD2 (6 bases). The CDR3 contains 15 residues. The V end was cut by 5 bases, the J end by 4 bases, with 14 bases between. Germline CDR1 reads KGHSH; CDR2 reads LQKENI.

The CDR3 sequence: CASSMDQVGYTF. The CDR3 DNA reads as TGTGCCAGTAGTATGGATCAGGTGGGCTACACCTTC. The chain combines TRBV19 with TRBJ1-2; the D is unclear. V dropped 3 bases and J dropped 8 bases, with 10 bases sitting between them. CDR3 length equals 12 residues. The V gene's germline CDR1 is LNHDA and CDR2 SQIVND (reference sequence).

The chain combines TRBV27 with TRBJ2-2; D may be TRBD2 (6 bases). CDR3 size: 15 residues. Germline-derived CDR1 and CDR2 are MNHEY and SMNVEV (reference sequence). The ends were cut back, 5 bases at V and 7 bases at J, with 17 bases in the middle. The CDR3 sequence is CASSSPTRRGGELFF. For the CDR3, the DNA is TGTGCCAGCAGTAGCCCGACTAGGAGGGGCGGGGAGCTGTTTTTT.

This rearrangement joins TRBV28 to TRBJ2-7, with 10 bases matching TRBD1. This CDR3 has 14 amino acids. CDR1 is MDHEN, CDR2 SYDVKM, per germline. The ends lost 5 bases at V and 5 bases at J; junction bases unmatched: 6. CDR3 DNA sequence: TGTGCCAGCAGTCCGGGACAGGGGATCCACGAGCAGTACTTC. This translates into CASSPGQGIHEQYF.

The chain is built from TRBV5-8 and TRBJ1-4; unclear D gene. The CDR3 length is 16 residues. In germline, CDR1 is SGHTS, CDR2 YDEGEE. Deletions cut 2 bases from V and 7 bases from J, with 18 bases between. This CDR3 is CASSFWRKEEGEKLFF. As DNA, the CDR3 is TGTGCCAGCAGCTTTTGGAGAAAGGAAGAGGGTGAAAAACTGTTTTTT.

The chain uses TRBV5-1 and TRBJ1-5, with TRBD1 matching over 9 bases. With V trimmed by 0 bases and J by 0 bases, 1 base remained unmatched. Looked up from germline, CDR1 is SGHRS and CDR2 is YFSETQ. This CDR3 spans 16 amino acids. CDR3 protein: CASSLGTGDSNQPQHF. The CDR3 DNA reads as TGCGCCAGCAGCTTGGGGACAGGGGATAGCAATCAGCCCCAGCATTTT.

V usage is TRBV11-2 and J usage is TRBJ1-2; TRBD1 matches 11 bases. V lost 6 bases to trimming and J lost 7 bases; unmatched junction nucleotides: 7. The CDR3 is 14 residues long. Per germline, CDR1 SGHAT and CDR2 FQNNGV. Here the CDR3 reads CASRKPGQGGGYTF. In DNA, the CDR3 is TGTGCCAGCAGGAAACCGGGACAGGGGGGTGGCTACACCTTC.

The rearrangement uses TRBV5-5 and TRBJ2-2; D gene uncertain. The V gene lost 4 bases and the J gene lost 1 base, with 14 bases spanning the gap. CDR3 length equals 16 residues. CDR1 and CDR2 from the germline V gene are SGHKS and YYEKEE (reference sequence). CDR3 nucleotide sequence: TGTGCCAGCAGCCCCGCGTATAGTTTGAACACCGGGGAGCTGTTTTTT. It codes for CASSPAYSLNTGELFF.

The rearrangement joins TRBV4-1 to TRBJ2-2; 7 bases map to TRBD1. Germline V gene lookup returns CDR1 MGHRA and CDR2 YSYEKL. V lost 0 bases and J lost 10; bases outside the gene matches: 14. The CDR3 is made up of 17 amino acids. CDR3 in amino acids: CASSQDMRTGSLPELFF. The CDR3 coding sequence is TGCGCCAGCAGCCAAGATATGAGGACAGGTTCTCTACCGGAGCTGTTTTTT.

J is TRBJ2-4 and V is TRBV2, with D perhaps matching TRBD2 (6 bases). This CDR3 is 12 amino acids long. The V gene lost 8 bases and the J gene lost 9 bases, with 14 bases spanning the gap. CDR1 SNHLY and CDR2 FYNNEI come from the germline V gene. The DNA for the CDR3 is TGTGCCAGCCGAAGCGGGTCGGGCATTCAGTACTTC. The encoded protein is CASRSGSGIQYF.

The chain uses TRBV2 and TRBJ2-2; 9 bases are a match to TRBD1. CDR3 length equals 17 residues. After removal of 6 bases from V and 0 bases from J, the junction contained 8 bases not matched to a gene. Germline V gene sequence: CDR1 SNHLY, CDR2 FYNNEI. For the CDR3, the DNA is TGTGCCAGCAGCGCGGACAGGGGAGTAACGAACACCGGGGAGCTGTTTTTT. Translating gives CASSADRGVTNTGELFF.

The chain has TRBV4-2 and TRBJ2-6, with unresolved D. The CDR3 consists of 15 residues. V was cut by 1 base and J by 2 bases, with 6 bases left in between. CDR1 is LGHNA and CDR2 is YNFKEQ in the germline V gene. The CDR3 protein is CASSQVRAGANVLTF. The CDR3 nucleotides read TGTGCCAGCAGCCAAGTTCGGGCTGGGGCCAACGTCCTGACTTTC.

CDR3 sequence reads: CASSQGTGGIDTEAFF. The CDR3 DNA reads TGCGCCAGCAGCCAAGGGACAGGGGGCATCGACACTGAAGCTTTCTTT. V gene TRBV5-1 combines with J gene TRBJ1-1, with TRBD1 identical over 12 bases. Losses at the gene ends were 4 bases for V and 3 bases for J; bases not matched to a gene: 7. The CDR3 is 16 amino acids. CDR1 and CDR2 from the germline V gene are SGHRS and YFSETQ.